The clone carrying this T cell receptor (beta chain) has a handful of counts. The sample comes from a study of OX40 agonist ivuxolimab in advanced cancers. The protocol was immunoSEQ multiplex PCR, while the TCRdb copy is restricted to in-frame clones and leaves out a portion. The sample includes 60,000 to 80,000 clones, roughly 81% seen only once; the top ten take roughly 5.3%. This TCR was sampled from an adult with an advanced solid tumor such as melanoma, head and neck, liver or kidney cancer. Source: CD4+ or CD8+ T cells sorted from blood, taken in a trial of the OX40 agonist ivuxolimab.

CDR3 in amino acids: CASSSGTVNSPLHF. The CDR3 DNA reads TGCGCCAGCAGTTCCGGGACGGTGAATTCACCCCTCCACTTT. The chain carries TRBV10-1 and TRBJ1-6, with D possibly TRBD1 on 5 matching bases. V was clipped by 5 bases and J by 7 bases, with 12 bases between them. The CDR3 covers 14 residues. Germline-derived CDR1 and CDR2 are WNHNN and SYGVQD (reference sequence).